Listed below are T cell receptor beta chains from one sample, sequenced in a study of blood T cell repertoires in COVID-19. Assay: immunoSEQ multiplex PCR; the TCRdb copy retains only in-frame clones and omits some. The sample yields 45,000 to 60,000 clones, more than 75% seen once. The sequenced material came from peripheral blood. These receptor sequences come from a human donor with active COVID-19. The donor label of this sample is uncertain. The CDR3 runs from the conserved cysteine through the conserved F or W.

v_gene: TRBV19; j_gene: TRBJ1-6; CDR3aa: CASRIQGGDSPLHF
v_gene: TRBV28; j_gene: TRBJ2-7; CDR3aa: CASSLSAGGEQYF
v_gene: TRBV5-8; j_gene: TRBJ2-3; CDR3aa: CASSLGSAGGDTQYF
v_gene: TRBV2; j_gene: TRBJ1-2; CDR3aa: CASSERQGTGNYGYTF
v_gene: TRBV28; j_gene: TRBJ2-3; CDR3aa: CASRPSAGLGTDTQYF
v_gene: TRBV2; j_gene: TRBJ2-7; CDR3aa: CASSGPGQGGEQYF
v_gene: TRBV7-8; j_gene: TRBJ2-5; CDR3aa: CASSRDNQETQYF
v_gene: TRBV19; j_gene: TRBJ2-3; CDR3aa: CASRQVGDTQYF
v_gene: TRBV29-1; j_gene: TRBJ2-3; CDR3aa: CSVDHTDTQYF
v_gene: TRBV27; j_gene: TRBJ1-2; CDR3aa: CASSPRGGLYYGYTF
v_gene: TRBV27; j_gene: TRBJ1-2; CDR3aa: CASSSQRQLANYGYTF
v_gene: TRBV19; j_gene: TRBJ2-3; CDR3aa: CASSDRGGRTDTQYF
v_gene: TRBV11-3; j_gene: TRBJ2-2; CDR3aa: CASSSWEGSNTGELFF
v_gene: TRBV7-9; j_gene: TRBJ2-1; CDR3aa: CASTDFRSPNEQFF
v_gene: TRBV10-1; j_gene: TRBJ2-3; CDR3aa: CASSEARYTDTQYF
v_gene: TRBV5-1; j_gene: TRBJ2-7; CDR3aa: CASSRTGDNSYEQYF